This TCR beta chain was found in a study of blood T cell repertoires in COVID-19. The CDR3 loop spans 13 amino acids. Germline V gene sequence: CDR1 SGDLS, CDR2 YYNGEE. The V end was cut by 6 bases, the J end by 6 bases, with 12 bases between. Generated by immunoSEQ multiplex PCR, the TCRdb table keeps only in-frame clones and is missing some. Among 400,000 to 500,000 clones listed, about 88% were seen once. This clone was counted a few times. The chain employs TRBV9 and TRBJ2-2; possible D gene TRBD1, 5 bases. The sequence came from a woman under 30 who had been exposed to COVID-19. Sequencing was carried out using PBMCs or T cells enriched from blood (not recorded which). CDR3: CASTAGFAGELFF. The CDR3 DNA is TGTGCCAGCACCGCAGGGTTTGCCGGGGAGCTGTTTTTT.